These 7 T cell receptor beta chains share one sample of origin, sequenced in a study of blood T cell repertoires in COVID-19. Using immunoSEQ multiplex PCR, the repertoire was profiled, and TCRdb retains in-frame clones only, with some absent. The repertoire holds some 46,000 clones, with over 70% as singletons. Sequencing was carried out using peripheral blood. The receptor set was obtained from a man over 45 with acute or convalescent COVID-19.

The V and J genes are TRBV2 and TRBJ1-3, with 7 nucleotides matching TRBD1. With 5 bases clipped from V and 3 bases from J, the junction kept 4 bases outside the gene matches. The CDR3 is 14 amino acids. Germline CDR1 and CDR2: SNHLY and FYNNEI. DNA of the CDR3: TGTGCCAGCAGTCCGACAGGGATTGGAAACACCATATATTTT. Residues: CASSPTGIGNTIYF.

This clone is large (0.1 to 1%) in the sample. The CDR3 loop is CASSQSGIQGPPLHF. The CDR3 coding sequence is TGCGCCAGCAGCCAGTCCGGGATCCAAGGTCCACCCCTCCACTTT. The chain uses TRBV4-3 and TRBJ1-6; no definite D call. This CDR3 has 15 amino acids. V lost 3 bases, J lost 11 bases, and 17 bases lay in between. CDR1 and CDR2 from the germline V gene are LGHNA and YSLEER.

The chain couples TRBV2 to TRBJ1-5; D unresolved. Deletions cut 0 bases from V and 8 bases from J, with 11 bases between. CDR1 is SNHLY, CDR2 FYNNEI, per germline. The length of the CDR3 is 14 residues. The CDR3 reads CASSEALYGEPQHF. CDR3 coding DNA: TGTGCCAGCAGTGAAGCGCTCTATGGTGAGCCCCAGCATTTT.

The chain combines TRBV5-1 with TRBJ2-7; 7 nucleotides align to TRBD1. The germline CDR1 and CDR2 sequences are SGHRS and YFSETQ. V shed 3 bases and J 7 bases; nucleotides not matched to a gene: 16. The CDR3 totals 16 residues. CDR3 loop: CASSSAGTAGLNEQYF. CDR3 coding DNA: TGCGCCAGCAGCTCAGCCGGGACAGCCGGTTTGAATGAGCAGTACTTC.

This chain links TRBV6-5 with TRBJ2-7; tentatively, D is TRBD1 (6 bases). The CDR3 runs to 16 residues. The germline CDR1 and CDR2 sequences are MNHEY and SVGAGI. V lost 2 bases and J 0 bases, leaving 14 bases between the germline ends. The CDR3 here is CASSYEYTGSSYEQYF. The CDR3 DNA follows: TGTGCCAGCAGTTACGAGTATACAGGGAGCTCCTACGAGCAGTACTTC.

The chain has TRBV2 and TRBJ2-7, with D possibly matching TRBD1 (5 bases). Trimming stripped 3 bases from V and 3 bases from J, with 15 bases between. Germline CDR1 and CDR2: SNHLY and FYNNEI. This CDR3 has 15 amino acids. The CDR3 region is CASSDVLQGVYEQYF. The CDR3, as DNA: TGTGCCAGCAGTGATGTCCTCCAAGGGGTCTACGAGCAGTACTTC.

This chain joins TRBV27 and TRBJ2-3; TRBD2 matches 12 bases. V was pared by 1 base and J by 2 bases, with 4 bases of the junction left unmatched. CDR3 length: 17 amino acids. CDR1 is MNHEY and CDR2 is SMNVEV in the germline V gene (reference sequence). The CDR3 region is CASSLFLAGGPTDTQYF. The CDR3 DNA is TGTGCCAGCAGTTTATTTCTAGCGGGAGGGCCCACAGATACGCAGTATTTT.